The 25 T cell receptor beta chains reported below all come from one sample, sequenced in a study of blood T cell repertoires in COVID-19 (dated by TCRdb to 2019 to 2021). The method was the immunoSEQ multiplex PCR assay. Not all clones reach the TCRdb copy of this immuneACCESS table, which keeps in-frame sequences only. Checked studies attribute under half of the gap to unresolved V genes and leave the rest unexplained. For this sample the table gives roughly 40,000 clones, of which about 88% were detected only once. Around a fifth of the sample goes to the ten largest clones. Sequencing was carried out using peripheral blood. The source of these receptors is a man aged 45-65 years in a cohort sampled during active COVID-19.

V is TRBV2 and J is TRBJ2-3; 11 bases are shared with TRBD2. CDR1 is SNHLY and CDR2 is FYNNEI in the germline V gene. This CDR3 is built from 16 residues. V lost 6 bases, J lost 3 bases, and 8 bases stayed unmatched. The DNA for the CDR3 is TGTGCCAGCAGCGTCGGGACTAGCGGCGGGACAGATACGCAGTATTTT. Protein sequence: CASSVGTSGGTDTQYF.

The chain links TRBV4-1 to TRBJ2-7, with 7 bases fitting TRBD2. V lost 1 base and J lost 3; bases outside the gene matches: 6. In germline, CDR1 is MGHRA, CDR2 YSYEKL. The CDR3 totals 15 residues. In DNA, the CDR3 is TGCGCCAGCAGCCAAGTCGACGGGGGGTACTACGAGCAGTACTTC. Its translation is CASSQVDGGYYEQYF.

The chain recombines TRBV9 with TRBJ2-7; TRBD2 is a possible D gene (7 bases). This CDR3 has 15 amino acids. V was trimmed by 3 bases and J by 6 bases, leaving 19 bases between them. Looked up from germline, CDR1 is SGDLS and CDR2 is YYNGEE. The CDR3 DNA reads TGTGCCAGCAGCGCAAGGGGGGGCGCCGAAGGCGAGCAGTACTTC. The encoded protein is CASSARGGAEGEQYF.

This clone has a single count. V and J are TRBV4-1 and TRBJ1-4; D perhaps matches TRBD1 (6 bases). This CDR3 contains 16 residues. V shed 3 bases and J shed 8 bases, with 19 bases lying between them. Germline CDR1 is MGHRA and CDR2 is YSYEKL. The CDR3 reads CASSQFGTPTGEKLFF. CDR3 DNA: TGCGCCAGCAGCCAGTTCGGGACACCAACAGGGGAAAAACTGTTTTTT.

The chain uses TRBV7-8 and TRBJ2-3; TRBD2 aligns across 7 bases. J gave up 4 bases and V 10 bases, and 5 bases lay outside the gene matches. The CDR3 has 12 residues. Germline V gene lookup returns CDR1 SGHVS and CDR2 FQNEAQ. CDR3 loop: CAIREAPDTQYF. The DNA for the CDR3 is TGTGCCATCCGGGAGGCCCCAGATACGCAGTATTTT.

The DNA for the CDR3 is TGTGCCAGCAGTGAACGGGGGATCTATGGCTACACCTTC. It encodes CASSERGIYGYTF. V and J are TRBV25-1 and TRBJ1-2; D may be TRBD1 (5 bases). The CDR3 has 13 residues. Germline loops: CDR1 MGHDK, CDR2 SYGVNS. Trimming cost V 2 bases and J 4 bases, with 8 bases left between them.

V usage is TRBV13 and J usage is TRBJ2-1, with D maybe TRBD2 (8 bases). The germline CDR1 and CDR2 sequences are PRHDT and FYEKMQ (reference sequence). V was clipped by 4 bases and J by 7 bases, with 20 bases between them. The CDR3 extends over 16 amino acids. CDR3 region: CASSSVGGGGPNEQFF. The CDR3 DNA sequence: TGTGCCAGCAGCTCCGTAGGGGGCGGGGGGCCGAATGAGCAGTTCTTC.

V and J are TRBV13 and TRBJ2-1; 9 bases match TRBD2. The ends lost 5 bases at V and 4 bases at J; junction bases unmatched: 6. The CDR3 is 15 residues long. Germline CDR1 and CDR2: PRHDT and FYEKMQ (reference sequence). The CDR3 DNA reads TGTGCCAGCAGCGCGGCGGGGGGGCCTTACAATGAGCAGTTCTTC. It specifies CASSAAGGPYNEQFF.

The chain couples TRBV4-1 to TRBJ2-5, with 11 positions matching TRBD2. The CDR3 runs to 15 residues. The V segment lost 5 bases and the J segment 2 bases; nucleotides outside the gene matches: 4. From germline, CDR1 is MGHRA and CDR2 YSYEKL. The DNA of the CDR3 is TGCGCCAGCAGCGCCACTAGCGGGGGACAAGAGACCCAGTACTTC. It is translated as CASSATSGGQETQYF.

The V gene is TRBV27, the J gene TRBJ1-2, with 7 bases that match TRBD1. The CDR3 totals 14 residues. V was pared by 5 bases and J by 5 bases, with 8 bases of the junction left unmatched. In germline, CDR1 is MNHEY, CDR2 SMNVEV (reference sequence). The CDR3: CASSPSGTEYGYTF. The DNA of the CDR3 is TGTGCCAGCAGTCCCTCCGGGACAGAATATGGCTACACCTTC.

The rearrangement uses TRBV29-1 and TRBJ2-6, with TRBD1 as a possible D gene (6 bases). This CDR3 has 19 amino acids. Germline loops: CDR1 SQVTM, CDR2 ANQGSEA. With 5 bases removed from V and 0 bases from J, the gap between germline ends came to 23 bases. The CDR3 region has the DNA TGCAGCGTTTATCTGTCCGAGGGACACTCAAGCTCTGGGGCCAACGTCCTGACTTTC. Protein product: CSVYLSEGHSSSGANVLTF.

The J gene is TRBJ1-1, the V gene TRBV28; 9 bases are a match to TRBD1. V lost 5 bases and J lost 5; bases outside the gene matches: 6. The germline V gene has CDR1 MDHEN and CDR2 SYDVKM. The CDR3 runs to 14 residues. In nucleotides, the CDR3 is TGTGCCAGCAGTCTAGGACAGGGGTTAACTGAAGCTTTCTTT. Encoded protein: CASSLGQGLTEAFF. Looking up the rest from reference TRBV28 and TRBJ1-1 gives the full variable domain: DVKVTQSSRYLVKRTGEKVFLECVQDMDHENMFWYRQDPGLGLRLIYFSYDVKMKEKGDIPEGYSVSREKKERFSLILESASTNQTSMYLCASSLGQGLTEAFFGQGTRLTVV.

The chain recombines TRBV18 with TRBJ2-7, with no clear D. The CDR3 spans 13 residues. The germline CDR1 and CDR2 sequences are KGHSH and LQKENI. The V gene lost 1 base and the J gene lost 10 bases, with 14 bases spanning the gap. For the CDR3, the DNA is TGTGCCAGCTCACCACTACCGGAAGGAGACCAGTACGTC. It encodes CASSPLPEGDQYV.

The chain uses TRBV5-1 and TRBJ2-1; D is possibly TRBD2 (5 bases). In germline, CDR1 is SGHRS, CDR2 YFSETQ. This CDR3 region has 13 residues. The V gene lost 7 bases and the J gene lost 10 bases, with 18 bases spanning the gap. CDR3 in DNA: TGCGCCAGCGGAGGCACTGTCCTTGAGGAGCAGTTCTTC. Translation: CASGGTVLEEQFF.

The genes are TRBV30 and TRBJ2-7; 7 bases match TRBD2. Germline V gene sequence: CDR1 GTSNPN, CDR2 SVGIG (reference sequence). The V gene end was trimmed by 2 bases and the J gene end by 2 bases; junction bases not matched to a gene: 6. This CDR3 is 14 amino acids long. The CDR3 region is CAWSTASGTYEQYV. In nucleotides, the CDR3 is TGTGCCTGGAGTACGGCTAGCGGAACCTACGAGCAGTACGTC.

This sequence joins TRBV4-3 and TRBJ2-5; TRBD2 agrees at 8 bases. The germline V gene has CDR1 LGHNA and CDR2 YSLEER. The CDR3 spans 15 residues. Trimming at V came to 2 bases and at J to 3 bases, leaving 5 bases not matched to a gene. The CDR3 sequence is CASSQNGGAEETQYF. The CDR3 DNA follows: TGCGCCAGCAGCCAAAACGGGGGGGCCGAAGAGACCCAGTACTTC.

This clone was detected only once. J is TRBJ2-7 and V is TRBV9; perhaps TRBD1 as D (5 bases). Germline V gene sequence: CDR1 SGDLS, CDR2 YYNGEE. The ends were cut back, 0 bases at V and 3 bases at J, with 7 bases in the middle. The CDR3 runs 13 residues. The CDR3 loop is CASSVATGYEQYF. The CDR3 nucleotides are TGTGCCAGCAGCGTAGCTACAGGCTACGAGCAGTACTTC. Variable domain in full (rest from reference TRBV9 and TRBJ2-7): DSGVTQTPKHLITATGQRVTLRCSPRSGDLSVYWYQQSLDQGLQFLIQYYNGEERAKGNILERFSAQQFPDLHSELNLSSLELGDSALYFCASSVATGYEQYFGPGTRLTVT.

The rearrangement joins TRBV4-1 to TRBJ2-3; TRBD1 agrees at 10 bases. The CDR3 spans 18 residues. The J segment lost 3 bases and the V segment lost 0 bases, leaving 9 bases of the junction unmatched. Germline V gene sequence: CDR1 MGHRA, CDR2 YSYEKL. Here the CDR3 reads CASSQEGTGTGVTDTQYF. Written as DNA, the CDR3 is TGCGCCAGCAGCCAAGAAGGAACCGGGACAGGGGTAACAGATACGCAGTATTTT.

The CDR3 DNA is TGTGCCAGCAGCCAAGACCTGTCCTACGAGCAGTACTTC. It translates to CASSQDLSYEQYF. The chain is built from TRBV14 and TRBJ2-7; no reliable D call. Germline-derived CDR1 and CDR2 are SGHDN and FVKESK. This CDR3 has 13 amino acids. V was cut by 0 bases and J by 1 base, with 4 bases left in between.

The V and J genes are TRBV7-3 and TRBJ2-1; D may be TRBD1 (5 bases). V lost 2 bases, J lost 0 bases, and 8 bases lay in between. The CDR3 loop spans 15 amino acids. Germline V CDR1 and CDR2: SGHTA, FQGTGA. In DNA, the CDR3 is TGTGCCAGCAGCTTATCAGGGAACTCCTACAATGAGCAGTTCTTC. Its protein product is CASSLSGNSYNEQFF.

This chain uses TRBV9 with TRBJ1-3; weak D call: TRBD1 (5 bases). The CDR3 is 13 residues long. Germline CDR1 and CDR2: SGDLS and YYNGEE. The V gene lost 0 bases and the J gene lost 11 bases, with 12 bases spanning the gap. CDR3 sequence: CASSVVDTFPIYF. As DNA, the CDR3 is TGTGCCAGCAGCGTAGTGGACACTTTCCCCATATATTTT.

The chain recombines TRBV5-1 with TRBJ2-2; TRBD2 matches at 7 bases. V trimming: 3 bases; J trimming: 2 bases; junction bases outside the gene matches: 7. Germline V lookup: CDR1 SGHRS, CDR2 YFSETQ. The CDR3 runs to 16 residues. The CDR3 spells CASSSGTTPNTGELFF. The CDR3 bases are TGCGCCAGCAGCTCGGGGACTACTCCTAACACCGGGGAGCTGTTTTTT. The entire variable domain, with the rest obtained from reference TRBV5-1 and TRBJ2-2, is as follows: KAGVTQTPRYLIKTRGQQVTLSCSPISGHRSVSWYQQTPGQGLQFLFEYFSETQRNKGNFPGRFSGRQFSNSRSEMNVSTLELGDSALYLCASSSGTTPNTGELFFGEGSRLTVL.

V is TRBV5-1 and J is TRBJ2-4; TRBD1 agrees at 8 bases. The CDR3 is made up of 13 amino acids. J was trimmed by 10 bases and V by 1 base; bases with no gene match: 4. Per germline, CDR1 SGHRS and CDR2 YFSETQ. CDR3 nucleotides: TGCGCCAGCAGCTTGACGGGACAGGATATTCAGTACTTC. Translated: CASSLTGQDIQYF.

V and J are TRBV30 and TRBJ2-3; TRBD2 matches 10 bases. V lost 4 bases, J lost 5 bases, and 9 bases stayed unmatched. CDR1 GTSNPN and CDR2 SVGIG come from the germline V gene (reference sequence). The CDR3 sequence is 15 residues long. This chain's CDR3 is CAWKGAGGPGDTQYF. The CDR3 DNA is TGTGCCTGGAAAGGAGCGGGAGGGCCGGGAGATACGCAGTATTTT.

This chain joins TRBV5-1 and TRBJ2-3, with TRBD1 matching 7 bases. This CDR3 spans 16 amino acids. After removal of 0 bases from V and 0 bases from J, the junction contained 4 bases not matched to a gene. Per the germline V gene, CDR1 is SGHRS and CDR2 is YFSETQ. As DNA, the CDR3 is TGCGCCAGCAGCTTGGCCGGGACAGCTAGCACAGATACGCAGTATTTT. Encoded protein: CASSLAGTASTDTQYF.